This is a list of T cell receptor beta chains from one sample in a study of blood T cells in healthy people across ages. TCRdb re-called the 5' RACE reads with MiXCR, one entry per CDR3 protein. This table has 600,000 to 650,000 distinct CDR3 sequences, about 53% appearing once. The sequenced sample was blood. These TCRs come from a man between 60 and 70 years old in good health. The CDR3 runs from the conserved cysteine through the conserved F or W. Fields, in order: CDR3 protein, CDR3 DNA, D gene, clone size, J gene, V gene. D genes are given only for firm matches. A row's size may be missing; if present it is once, few, many or a size class.

CASSFPRTVPTSTDTQYF | TGTGCCAGCAGCTTCCCAAGGACAGTACCAACTAGCACAGATACGCAGTATTTT | . | . | TRBJ2-3 | TRBV7-8
CASTRTSGVYNEQFF | TGTGCCAGCACCAGGACTAGCGGGGTCTACAATGAGCAGTTCTTC | TRBD2 | . | TRBJ2-1 | TRBV2
CSLGSQGANEQFF | TGCAGCCTTGGGTCACAGGGGGCTAATGAGCAGTTCTTC | TRBD1 | . | TRBJ2-1 | TRBV29-1
CSASMGVQGATNEKLFF | TGCAGTGCTAGTATGGGGGTGCAAGGTGCAACTAATGAAAAACTGTTTTTT | . | . | TRBJ1-4 | TRBV20-1
CASSYRPEDTQYF | TGTGCCAGCAGCTATCGACCAGAAGATACGCAGTATTTT | . | . | TRBJ2-3 | TRBV7-6
CASSPRQASQETQYF | TGTGCCAGCTCACCCCGACAGGCCTCCCAAGAGACCCAGTACTTC | . | few | TRBJ2-5 | TRBV18
CASTPPGGTDAQYF | TGTGCCAGCACCCCCCCAGGGGGCACAGATGCGCAGTATTTT | TRBD1 | . | TRBJ2-3 | TRBV7-9
CRRAFSVHGATNEKLFF | TGCAGGAGGGCGTTTTCGGTGCACGGGGCAACTAATGAAAAACTGTTTTTT | . | . | TRBJ1-4 | TRBV29-1
CASRVREADTQYF | TGCGCCAGCAGGGTCAGGGAGGCAGATACGCAGTATTTT | . | few | TRBJ2-3 | TRBV5-1
CSAETGARETQYF | TGCAGTGCAGAGACCGGGGCCCGAGAGACCCAGTACTTC | . | few | TRBJ2-5 | TRBV20-1
CASSPGHYGDPTDTQYF | TGTGCCAGCAGCCCCGGACACTACGGGGACCCCACAGATACGCAGTATTTT | . | . | TRBJ2-3 | TRBV7-6
CASSSGRGPETQYF | TGTGCCAGCAGCTCCGGTAGGGGGCCAGAGACCCAGTACTTC | TRBD1 | few | TRBJ2-5 | TRBV11-2
CASSQEDRGLQPQHF | TGTGCCAGCAGCCAAGAGGACAGGGGGCTCCAGCCCCAGCATTTT | TRBD1 | . | TRBJ1-5 | TRBV4-2
CASSLSWGNYNEQFF | TGCGCCAGCAGCTTGTCTTGGGGGAACTACAATGAGCAGTTCTTC | . | . | TRBJ2-1 | TRBV5-1
CASGRGLGYTF | TGTGCCAGCGGGAGAGGGCTTGGCTACACCTTC | . | . | TRBJ1-2 | TRBV6-5
CATNSPGRKNIQYF | TGTGCCACCAACAGTCCAGGGCGCAAAAACATTCAGTACTTC | . | . | TRBJ2-4 | TRBV15
CASGTGPGGSGANVLTF | TGTGCCAGCGGGACAGGGCCCGGGGGCTCTGGGGCCAACGTCCTGACTTTC | TRBD1 | . | TRBJ2-6 | TRBV2
CASSQDNRGSYNSPLHF | TGTGCCAGCAGCCAAGATAACAGGGGCTCCTATAATTCACCCCTCCACTTT | TRBD1 | . | TRBJ1-6 | TRBV4-2
CASSQGGQGNTEAFF | TGCGCCAGCAGCCAAGGGGGACAGGGAAACACTGAAGCTTTCTTT | TRBD1 | . | TRBJ1-1 | TRBV4-1
CASSETGNTGELFF | TGCGCCAGCAGCGAGACAGGGAACACCGGGGAGCTGTTTTTT | . | few | TRBJ2-2 | TRBV5-1
CSVEVSGDYEQYF | TGCAGCGTTGAAGTTTCCGGGGACTACGAGCAGTACTTC | . | many | TRBJ2-7 | TRBV29-1
CASSSDRVGSPLHF | TGTGCCAGCAGTTCCGACAGGGTTGGGTCACCCCTCCACTTT | TRBD1 | few | TRBJ1-6 | TRBV6-6
CASRGNAGANVLTF | TGTGCCAGCAGAGGGAACGCTGGGGCCAACGTCCTGACTTTC | . | few | TRBJ2-6 | TRBV25-1
CASSRAGESTGNSPLHF | TGCGCCAGCAGCCGTGCCGGGGAGTCAACCGGTAATTCACCCCTCCACTTT | . | . | TRBJ1-6 | TRBV5-1
CASSFSGDLETQYF | TGCGCCAGCAGCTTCAGCGGGGACTTGGAGACCCAGTACTTC | TRBD2 | . | TRBJ2-5 | TRBV5-1
CASSYGWGRLSSYNEQFF | TGTGCCAGCAGTTACGGGTGGGGGCGGCTGAGCTCCTACAATGAGCAGTTCTTC | . | once | TRBJ2-1 | TRBV6-2/TRBV6-3
CASRAGLAGGFQETQYF | TGTGCCAGCAGAGCGGGACTAGCGGGGGGGTTTCAAGAGACCCAGTACTTC | TRBD2 | . | TRBJ2-5 | TRBV12-3/TRBV12-4
CSARVTQGGEQYF | TGCAGTGCTAGAGTTACCCAGGGGGGCGAGCAGTACTTC | . | . | TRBJ2-7 | TRBV20-1
CASRRGGQETQYF | TGTGCCAGCAGACGGGGGGGACAAGAGACCCAGTACTTC | TRBD2 | many | TRBJ2-5 | TRBV2
CASSVAYRRGRTDTQYF | TGTGCCAGCAGCGTGGCCTATAGGCGGGGGCGGACAGATACGCAGTATTTT | . | . | TRBJ2-3 | TRBV9